The source of this T cell receptor beta chain is a study of response to subunit inactivated influenza vaccine. Germline CDR1 is SEHNR and CDR2 is FQNEAQ (reference sequence). The CDR3 has 15 residues. V dropped 5 bases and J dropped 0; count of bases not matched to a gene: 6. As concerns this clonotype: Its antigen is still unknown.

Study-wide results and caveats: New T cells are recruited in small numbers by each seasonal influenza vaccination, according to the authors' suggestion.

TCRdb redid the calling of the RT-PCR reads with MiXCR, one entry per CDR3 protein. The table lists hundreds of thousands of distinct CDR3 sequences, around 11% of them singletons. This TCR derives from a man aged 50-60 years who received an inactivated influenza vaccine. The chain employs TRBV7-9 and TRBJ1-2; 7 nucleotides match TRBD1. The input for sequencing was PBMCs from blood, taken on the day of vaccination. DNA of the CDR3: TGTGCCAGCAGCACGGGGACAGATCCTAACTATGGCTACACCTTC. It translates to CASSTGTDPNYGYTF.